This TCR beta chain was found in a study of CD8+ T cells in alopecia areata. This clone came up a few times. Extracted RNA was reverse transcribed into cDNA, the sequencing template. Sequencing used immunoSEQ multiplex PCR; TCRdb keeps in-frame clones, though not all of them. The table includes about 110,000 clones, 84% detected once. The treatment was: oral pan-JAK inhibitor, 5-10 mg twice daily. With 4 bases removed from V and 4 bases from J, the gap between germline ends came to 6 bases. The length of the CDR3 is 12 residues. CDR1 SGHTA and CDR2 FQGNSA come from the germline V gene. V and J are TRBV7-2 and TRBJ2-3; D not resolved. The source of this sequence is a human donor with alopecia areata. The material sequenced was CD8+ T cells sorted from blood, taken at week 24, from a patient treated with tofacitinib. The CDR3: CASSSPPDTQYF. The DNA for the CDR3 is TGTGCCAGCAGCTCACCTCCAGATACGCAGTATTTT.